This T cell receptor (beta chain) comes out of a study of OX40 agonist ivuxolimab in advanced cancers. Study results and caveats: There were, on average, more expanded clones in CD8+ T cells than in CD4+.

A word on this clone: The antigen remains unidentified.

V shed 4 bases and J shed 5 bases, with 12 bases lying between them. CDR3 length: 14 amino acids. Germline CDR1 and CDR2: SGHNT and YYREEE (reference sequence). The assay was immunoSEQ multiplex PCR, and TCRdb's table has in-frame clones only and misses some. The sample has around 70,000 clones; approximately 85% are singletons. The chain is built from TRBV5-4 and TRBJ2-2; D possibly matches TRBD1 or TRBD2 (5 bases each). Sequences were derived from CD4+ or CD8+ T cells sorted from blood, sampled in a trial of the OX40 agonist ivuxolimab. The source of this sequence is an adult with an advanced solid tumor such as melanoma, head and neck, liver or kidney cancer. CDR3 coding DNA: TGTGCCAGCAGCGACAGCAGAGGGACCGGGGAGCTGTTTTTT. It encodes CASSDSRGTGELFF. The complete variable domain, with remaining parts taken from reference TRBV5-4 and TRBJ2-2, reads ETGVTQSPTHLIKTRGQQVTLRCSSQSGHNTVSWYQQALGQGPQFIFQYYREEENGRGNFPPRFSGLQFPNYSSELNVNALELDDSALYLCASSDSRGTGELFFGEGSRLTVL.